Presented here are 25 T cell receptor beta chains from one specimen sequenced in a study of T-cell memory formation after mild COVID-19. MiXCR, applied by TCRdb to the 5' RACE reads, yields one record per CDR3 protein. This sample has hundreds of thousands of distinct CDR3 sequences, with roughly an eighth found just once. The sequenced sample consisted of PBMCs or a T cell subset sorted from them (not recorded which). The source of these receptors is a man between 18 and 35 years old who had mild COVID-19 (a few samples of this study predate the infection). Cell type and time point are not known.

The V gene is TRBV29-1, the J gene TRBJ2-5; D unclear. V shed 1 base and J shed 6 bases, with 24 bases lying between them. CDR3 length: 17 residues. Germline V lookup: CDR1 SQVTM, CDR2 ANQGSEA. CDR3: CSVEVFGPLASLKTQYF. The CDR3 DNA sequence: TGCAGCGTTGAAGTTTTTGGACCGCTTGCATCCCTGAAGACCCAGTACTTC. The whole variable domain, filled in from reference TRBV29-1 and TRBJ2-5, reads SAVISQKPSRDICQRGTSLTIQCQVDSQVTMMFWYRQQPGQSLTLIATANQGSEATYESGFVIDKFPISRPNLTFSTLTVSNMSPEDSSIYLCSVEVFGPLASLKTQYFGPGTRLLVL.

This chain links TRBV6-5 with TRBJ2-6; no clear D gene. Trimming removed 10 bases at V and 3 bases at J, with 7 bases between. Looked up from germline, CDR1 is MNHEY and CDR2 is SVGAGI. This CDR3 has 12 amino acids. CDR3 bases: TGTGCCATTCGGAGTGGGGCCAACGTCCTGACTTTC. Its protein product is CAIRSGANVLTF.

This clonotype appeared many times. The chain employs TRBV29-1 and TRBJ1-2; 9 bases line up with TRBD1. J lost 8 bases, V lost 7 bases, and 11 bases had no gene match. Germline V gene lookup returns CDR1 SQVTM and CDR2 ANQGSEA. There are 13 residues in the CDR3. Here the CDR3 reads CSADPQQGAGYTF. The CDR3 nucleotides read TGCAGCGCTGACCCCCAACAGGGGGCGGGCTACACCTTC.

This clonotype has a count of ten or more. The rearrangement joins TRBV30 to TRBJ2-4; TRBD1 is a possible D gene (5 bases). Trimming pared 0 bases from V and 11 bases from J, leaving 8 bases between. CDR3 length equals 11 residues. Germline lookup yields CDR1 GTSNPN and CDR2 SVGIG (reference sequence). The CDR3 spells CAWSVGQVQYF. CDR3 sequence (DNA): TGTGCCTGGAGTGTCGGACAAGTTCAGTACTTC. Full variable domain (outside the CDR3, taken from reference TRBV30 and TRBJ2-4): SQTIHQWPATLVQPVGSPLSLECTVEGTSNPNLYWYRQAAGRGLQLLFYSVGIGQISSEVPQNLSASRPQDRQFILSSKKLLLSDSGFYLCAWSVGQVQYFGAGTRLSVL.

The gene calls are TRBV9 and TRBJ2-3; D gene ambiguous. The CDR3 is 16 amino acids. The V gene's germline CDR1 is SGDLS and CDR2 YYNGEE. The V end lost 0 bases, the J end lost 2 bases, and 13 bases lay between the germline ends. DNA of the CDR3: TGTGCCAGCAGCGTAGAGAGTTGGGCCCACACAGATACGCAGTATTTT. Its protein is CASSVESWAHTDTQYF.

The rearrangement joins TRBV25-1 to TRBJ2-3, with D perhaps matching TRBD2 (5 bases). Per germline, CDR1 MGHDK and CDR2 SYGVNS. The CDR3 extends over 11 amino acids. Trimming left V 4 bases short and J 7 bases short, with 6 bases between. The CDR3, as DNA: TGTGCCAGCAGTGCCGGGAATACGCAGTATTTT. Its translation: CASSAGNTQYF.

This clonotype turned up a few times. The chain has TRBV7-9 and TRBJ1-3, with D perhaps TRBD1 (5 bases). V lost 3 bases, J lost 3 bases, and 6 bases lay in between. Germline assignment: CDR1 SEHNR and CDR2 FQNEAQ (reference sequence). The CDR3 has 13 amino acids. CDR3 bases: TGTGCCAGCAGCTTTACAGGTGGAAACACCATATATTTT. Translating it yields CASSFTGGNTIYF.

In this sample, this clonotype turned up once. The chain couples TRBV20-1 to TRBJ2-5; 7 bases are shared with TRBD1. Trimming removed 6 bases from V and 4 bases from J; junction bases left unmatched: 17. The length of the CDR3 is 16 residues. Germline V gene lookup returns CDR1 DFQATT and CDR2 SNEGSKA (reference sequence). CDR3 residues: CSALDRSPGARETQYF. The CDR3, as DNA: TGCAGTGCATTGGACAGGTCCCCTGGGGCAAGAGAGACCCAGTACTTC.

There are a few counts of this clonotype. This chain joins TRBV28 and TRBJ1-2; possible D gene TRBD1, 5 bases. CDR1 MDHEN and CDR2 SYDVKM come from the germline V gene. This CDR3 has 13 residues. Trimming stripped 7 bases from V and 8 bases from J, with 17 bases between. In DNA form, the CDR3 reads TGTGCCAGCAAAGTAGGGGCCTCTCGGGGCTACACCTTC. It encodes CASKVGASRGYTF.

This clonotype occurred a few times. The chain links TRBV7-2 to TRBJ2-2; tentative D call: TRBD1 (6 bases). Germline CDR1 and CDR2: SGHTA and FQGNSA. This CDR3 is 15 amino acids long. With 5 bases removed from V and 1 base from J, the gap between germline ends came to 11 bases. The DNA of the CDR3 is TGTGCCAGCAGCCTCGGGACACTGAACACCGGGGAGCTGTTTTTT. Encoded protein: CASSLGTLNTGELFF.

The chain combines TRBV7-9 with TRBJ1-2; 11 nucleotides match TRBD1. Germline loops: CDR1 SEHNR, CDR2 FQNEAQ (reference sequence). J lost 7 bases, V lost 4 bases, and 5 bases had no gene match. This CDR3 comprises 14 residues. This CDR3 reads CASSSSGTGGGYTF. CDR3 nucleotides: TGTGCCAGCAGCTCTTCCGGGACAGGGGGTGGCTACACCTTC.

This clonotype turned up a few times. The J gene is TRBJ1-1, the V gene TRBV19; unclear D gene. This CDR3 contains 14 residues. Per the germline V gene, CDR1 is LNHDA and CDR2 is SQIVND (reference sequence). Between the trimmed V and J ends, which lost 6 bases and 4 bases, there was a span of 15 bases. The CDR3 loop reads CASSKSGLSTEAFF. CDR3 sequence (DNA): TGTGCCAGTAGCAAAAGCGGTCTGAGCACTGAAGCTTTCTTT.

DNA for the CDR3: TGCAGCGTAAGGACAGGGCTTCAAGAGACCCAGTACTTC. Its protein is CSVRTGLQETQYF. V and J are TRBV29-1 and TRBJ2-5; 8 bases are a match to TRBD1. This CDR3 contains 13 residues. Germline assignment: CDR1 SQVTM and CDR2 ANQGSEA. Losses at the gene ends were 6 bases for V and 2 bases for J; bases not matched to a gene: 5.

This clonotype was seen many times. The CDR3 nucleotides read TGCAGTGCTAGAGATGTGGAGGGAATGGAGCAGTACGTC. Encoded protein: CSARDVEGMEQYV. The J gene is TRBJ2-7, the V gene TRBV20-1; D might be TRBD2 (6 bases). The CDR3 totals 13 residues. Trimming left V 0 bases short and J 7 bases short, with 13 bases between. Germline V lookup: CDR1 DFQATT, CDR2 SNEGSKA (reference sequence).

The V call is TRBV5-1, the J call TRBJ1-2; D is uncertain. Germline V gene sequence: CDR1 SGHRS, CDR2 YFSETQ. The CDR3 consists of 14 residues. Between the trimmed V and J ends, which lost 4 bases and 1 base, there was a span of 11 bases. The CDR3 loop reads CASSPQNSNYGYTF. CDR3 DNA sequence: TGCGCCAGCAGCCCTCAGAACAGTAACTATGGCTACACCTTC.

This clonotype showed up just a few times. The chain has TRBV10-3 and TRBJ2-2, with TRBD1 identical over 8 bases. J gave up 3 bases and V 6 bases, and 6 bases lay outside the gene matches. CDR3 size: 15 residues. CDR1 is ENHRY and CDR2 is SYGVKD in the germline V gene. The CDR3 reads CAISGKTGDTGELFF. The CDR3 DNA sequence: TGTGCCATCAGCGGAAAGACAGGGGACACCGGGGAGCTGTTTTTT.

This clonotype turned up a few times. The CDR3: CASSITGGANGELFF. The CDR3, as DNA: TGTGCCAGCAGTATTACAGGGGGCGCGAACGGGGAGCTGTTTTTT. The chain links TRBV28 to TRBJ2-2; 9 bases fit TRBD1. Per germline, CDR1 MDHEN and CDR2 SYDVKM. V lost 5 bases and J lost 7; bases outside the gene matches: 8. CDR3 length: 15 residues.

The sample holds a few counts of this clonotype. Germline and junction disagree at one end, which may indicate a read error. The chain links TRBV12-3 or TRBV12-4 to TRBJ1-2; tentative D call: TRBD1 (5 bases). The CDR3 is 12 residues long. CDR3 sequence reads: CASSIPGRSPRF. The CDR3 region has the DNA TGTGCCAGCAGTATACCGGGACGCTCCCCCCGATTC.

The chain uses TRBV5-1 and TRBJ2-7; D gene ambiguous. The V end lost 1 base, the J end lost 3 bases, and 5 bases lay between the germline ends. This CDR3 is 12 amino acids long. Per the germline V gene, CDR1 is SGHRS and CDR2 is YFSETQ. CDR3 DNA sequence: TGCGCCAGCAGCTTGAACCGCTACGAGCAGTACTTC. It is translated as CASSLNRYEQYF.

The V gene is TRBV12-3 or TRBV12-4, the J gene TRBJ1-1; a weak D match, TRBD1 (5 bases). V was pared by 11 bases and J by 6 bases, with 19 bases between. The CDR3 has 13 amino acids. This chain's CDR3 is CASRQGVKAEAFF. The DNA of the CDR3 is TGTGCCTCGAGGCAGGGCGTGAAGGCTGAAGCTTTCTTT.

This chain connects TRBV12-5 to TRBJ2-3; D gene ambiguous. V was clipped by 8 bases and J by 3 bases, with 12 bases between them. The CDR3 is made up of 13 amino acids. Germline CDR1 is LGHNT and CDR2 is FRNRAP. The chain's CDR3 is CASFLPITDTQYF. CDR3 nucleotide sequence: TGTGCTAGTTTCCTCCCCATTACAGATACGCAGTATTTT.

This clonotype appeared a few times. This chain links TRBV12-3 or TRBV12-4 with TRBJ2-3, with TRBD2 identical over 7 bases. With V trimmed by 6 bases and J by 3 bases, 6 bases remained unmatched. This CDR3 spans 14 amino acids. CDR3: CASSPLGGTDTQYF. CDR3 nucleotide sequence: TGTGCCAGCAGCCCCCTCGGGGGGACAGATACGCAGTATTTT.

At least ten counts were recorded for this clonotype. This chain joins TRBV12-3 or TRBV12-4 and TRBJ2-5; D may be TRBD1 (6 bases). The CDR3 totals 12 residues. Trimming shortened V by 6 bases and J by 5 bases, and 10 bases separated the two germline ends. For the CDR3, the DNA is TGTGCCAGCAGGCCAGGGGCTGAGACCCAGTACTTC. Translated: CASRPGAETQYF.

This clonotype was detected only a few times. CDR3 loop: CASSQGRGTGELFF. The CDR3 DNA reads as TGCGCCAGCAGCCAAGGCAGGGGCACCGGGGAGCTGTTTTTT. This chain connects TRBV4-1 to TRBJ2-2; D perhaps matches TRBD1 (6 bases). V lost 1 base and J 4 bases, leaving 7 bases between the germline ends. The CDR3 length is 14 residues. CDR1 is MGHRA, CDR2 YSYEKL, per germline.

V gene TRBV6-2 or TRBV6-3 combines with J gene TRBJ2-7; TRBD2 matches at 9 bases. This CDR3 comprises 15 residues. The trim removed 0 bases at V and 5 bases at J, leaving 5 bases unmatched. In germline, CDR1 is MNHEY, CDR2 SVGEGT. CDR3 coding DNA: TGTGCCAGCAGTTACTCGAGCGGGGGGCTAGACGAGCAGTACTTC. Translated, it gives CASSYSSGGLDEQYF.